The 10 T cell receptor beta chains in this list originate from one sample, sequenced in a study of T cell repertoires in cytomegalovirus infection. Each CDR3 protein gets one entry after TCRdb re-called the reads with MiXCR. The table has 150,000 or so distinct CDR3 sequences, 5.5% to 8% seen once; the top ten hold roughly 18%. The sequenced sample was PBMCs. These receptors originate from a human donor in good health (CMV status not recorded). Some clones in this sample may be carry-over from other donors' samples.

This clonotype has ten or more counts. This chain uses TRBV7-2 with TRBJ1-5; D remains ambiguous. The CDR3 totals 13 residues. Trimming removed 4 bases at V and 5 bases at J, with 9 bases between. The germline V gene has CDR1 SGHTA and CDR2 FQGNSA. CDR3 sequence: CASSSGPDQPQHF. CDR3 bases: TGTGCCAGCAGCTCCGGGCCGGATCAGCCCCAGCATTTT.

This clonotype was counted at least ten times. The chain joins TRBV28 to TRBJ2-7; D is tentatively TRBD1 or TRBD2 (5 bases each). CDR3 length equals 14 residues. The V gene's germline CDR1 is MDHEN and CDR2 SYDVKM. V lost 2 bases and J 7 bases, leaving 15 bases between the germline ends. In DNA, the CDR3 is TGTGCCAGCAGTTTACCCTCGGGACCTCGGGAGCAGTACTTC. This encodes CASSLPSGPREQYF. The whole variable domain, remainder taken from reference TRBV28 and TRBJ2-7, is DVKVTQSSRYLVKRTGEKVFLECVQDMDHENMFWYRQDPGLGLRLIYFSYDVKMKEKGDIPEGYSVSREKKERFSLILESASTNQTSMYLCASSLPSGPREQYFGPGTRLTVT.

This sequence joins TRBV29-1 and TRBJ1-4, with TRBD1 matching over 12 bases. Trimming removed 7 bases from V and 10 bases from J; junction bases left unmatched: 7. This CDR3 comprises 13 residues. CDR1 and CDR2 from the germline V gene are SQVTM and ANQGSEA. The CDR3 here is CSATGTGGGKLFF. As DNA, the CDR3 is TGCAGCGCAACCGGGACAGGGGGCGGAAAACTGTTTTTT.

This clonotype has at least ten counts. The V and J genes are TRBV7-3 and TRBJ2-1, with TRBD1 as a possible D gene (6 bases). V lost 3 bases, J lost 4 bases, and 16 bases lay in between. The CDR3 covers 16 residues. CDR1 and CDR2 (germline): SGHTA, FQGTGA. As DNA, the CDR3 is TGTGCCAGCAGCTTGATCGGACAGACCCTATACAATGAGCAGTTCTTC. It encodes CASSLIGQTLYNEQFF.

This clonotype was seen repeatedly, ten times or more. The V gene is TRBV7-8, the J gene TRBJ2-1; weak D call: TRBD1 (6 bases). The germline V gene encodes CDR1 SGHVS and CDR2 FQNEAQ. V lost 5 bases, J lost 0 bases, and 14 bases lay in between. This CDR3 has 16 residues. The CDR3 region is CASSILQGISYNEQFF. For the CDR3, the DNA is TGTGCCAGCAGCATTTTACAGGGAATCTCCTACAATGAGCAGTTCTTC.

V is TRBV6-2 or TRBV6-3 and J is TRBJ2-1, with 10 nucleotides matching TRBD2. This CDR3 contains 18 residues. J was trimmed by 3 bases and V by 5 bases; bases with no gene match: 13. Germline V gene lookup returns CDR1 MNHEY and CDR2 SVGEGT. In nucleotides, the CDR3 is TGTGCCAGCAGTGGCCGATTAGCGGGGGGACTCCGCTACAATGAGCAGTTCTTC. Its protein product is CASSGRLAGGLRYNEQFF.

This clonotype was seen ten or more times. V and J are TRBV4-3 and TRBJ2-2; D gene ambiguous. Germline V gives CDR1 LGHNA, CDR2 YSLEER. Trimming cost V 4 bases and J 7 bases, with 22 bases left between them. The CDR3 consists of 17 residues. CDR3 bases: TGCGCCAGCAGCCGAGGACCGACCCTAACACTGGGCGGGGAGCTGTTTTTT. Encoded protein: CASSRGPTLTLGGELFF.

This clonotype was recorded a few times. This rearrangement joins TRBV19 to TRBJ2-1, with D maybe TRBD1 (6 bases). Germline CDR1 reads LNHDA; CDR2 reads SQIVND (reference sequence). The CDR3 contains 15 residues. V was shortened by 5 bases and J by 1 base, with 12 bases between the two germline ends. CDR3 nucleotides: TGTGCCAGTAGTTTCTCAGGACAGTCCTACAATGAGCAGTTCTTC. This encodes CASSFSGQSYNEQFF.

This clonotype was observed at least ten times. As DNA, the CDR3 is TGTGCCATCAGTGCAGGGACGTCAAACACCATATATTTT. Translating it yields CAISAGTSNTIYF. V usage is TRBV10-3 and J usage is TRBJ1-3; D may be TRBD1 (5 bases). The germline gives CDR1 ENHRY, CDR2 SYGVKD. The CDR3 is made up of 13 amino acids. Trimming stripped 4 bases from V and 6 bases from J, with 10 bases between.

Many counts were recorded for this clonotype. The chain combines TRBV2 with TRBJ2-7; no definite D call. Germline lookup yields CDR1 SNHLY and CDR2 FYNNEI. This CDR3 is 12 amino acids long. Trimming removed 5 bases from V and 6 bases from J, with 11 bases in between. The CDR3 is CASSYSVLEQYF. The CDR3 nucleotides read TGTGCCAGCAGTTACTCCGTCCTCGAGCAGTACTTC.